The TCR beta chain described here comes from a study of siplizumab effects on memory and regulatory T cells (dated by TCRdb to between 2017 and 2020). At the level of the whole study: The study examined how the anti-CD2 antibody siplizumab affects alloreactive T-cell subsets in allogeneic mixed lymphocyte reactions built from human PBMCs.

Sorted unstimulated T cells, along with proliferating T cells recovered from mixed lymphocyte reactions, underwent TCRbeta CDR3 sequencing. Fresh whole blood from more than 8 HLA-typed healthy donors was used as the source from which PBMCs were isolated. As regards this clone: Its antigen target is currently unknown. No much larger clone exists at a distance of one base, and base qualities are not known.

The research as a whole found: A naive or memory phenotype could not be assigned to roughly 80-95% of proliferating CD4+ or CD8+ clones. The cumulative frequency of alloreactive sequences that could be traced back to unstimulated CD4+ memory T cells was significantly reduced by siplizumab. Because sequences at frequencies below about 10^-5 were poorly captured, only a minor fraction of alloreactive clones could be mapped back to unstimulated subsets. Compared with memory T cells, unstimulated naive T cells appeared more diverse, and naive cells seemed to make a substantial contribution to the alloresponse. Among mappable alloreactive CD4+ clones, the Treg-derived fraction averaged approximately 69% with siplizumab versus about 25% in control reactions. Whether proliferating Tregs from siplizumab cultures were suppressive was not functionally confirmed.

The library was generated by the immunoSEQ multiplex PCR assay. Roughly 10^5 TCR templates per sample were assayed on the deep sequencing platform. Genomic DNA extracted from sorted T cells was used for TCRbeta CDR3 sequencing. The authors' pipeline ran thus. Clonal analysis of TCRbeta CDR3 data was done in the R programming language. Unstimulated samples were compared with post-reaction CFSE-low samples to define alloreactive CD4+ and CD8+ clones. By matching sequences to the repertoires of sorted unstimulated Treg and non-Treg cells, each alloreactive CD4+ clone was assigned a regulatory or non-regulatory origin. TCRdb mirrors the immuneACCESS table, restricted to in-frame sequences. Some clones are absent from its copies; in checked studies, under half trace to an unresolved V gene, and the reason for the others is unknown. The V and J calls and the clone size are those of that table, but D and trimming were determined from the DNA. The sample profile shows around 82,000 clones; roughly 93% of them were found once. In total, the top ten clones hold 5% of the sample.

CDR1 and CDR2, looked up from the germline V gene, are ENHRY and SYGVKD. CDR3 length: 13 amino acids, cysteine to phenylalanine. The only DNA kept is the CDR3, 39 bases in frame from the first base. V lost 6 bases and J lost 6 bases; the stretch between them is 12 bases long. The specimen sequenced was CD8+ T cells sorted from blood. The receptor comes from a human donor in good health. This chain is built from TRBV10-3 and TRBJ2-1; the best D guess is TRBD2, with 5 bases matching. The CDR3 here reads CAISPVGSNEQFF. The bases are TGTGCCATCAGCCCCGTAGGGAGCAATGAGCAGTTCTTC.